This T cell receptor beta chain comes out of a study of early T cells in non-severe SARS-CoV-2 infection. TCRdb ran MiXCR on the 5' RACE reads and lists one entry per CDR3 protein. The sample records tens of thousands of distinct CDR3 sequences, less than 5.5% being singletons. V lost 7 bases, J lost 4 bases, and 4 bases stayed unmatched. CDR3 length: 14 amino acids. From germline, CDR1 is SGHRS and CDR2 YFSETQ. This TCR came from an adult who was a healthcare worker with PCR-confirmed SARS-CoV-2 infection or an uninfected control (not recorded which). Sequencing was carried out using whole blood. This rearrangement joins TRBV5-1 to TRBJ2-2; 10 nucleotides agree with TRBD1. This CDR3 is CASLRDRGTGELFF. In DNA form, the CDR3 reads TGCGCCAGCCTACGGGACAGGGGCACCGGGGAGCTGTTTTTT.